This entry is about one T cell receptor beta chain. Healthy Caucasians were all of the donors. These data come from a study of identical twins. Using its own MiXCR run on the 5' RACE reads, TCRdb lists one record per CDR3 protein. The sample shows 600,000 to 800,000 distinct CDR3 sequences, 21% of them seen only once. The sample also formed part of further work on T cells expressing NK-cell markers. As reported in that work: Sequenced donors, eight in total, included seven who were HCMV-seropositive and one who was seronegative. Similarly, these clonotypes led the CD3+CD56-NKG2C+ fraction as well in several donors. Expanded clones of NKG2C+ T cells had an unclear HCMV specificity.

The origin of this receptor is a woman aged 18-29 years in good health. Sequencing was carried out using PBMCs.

In DNA, the CDR3 is TGTGCCAGCAGCCGCACAGGGGCCGACTATAGCAATCAGCCCCAGCATTTT. Its protein product is CASSRTGADYSNQPQHF. The chain employs TRBV5-5 and TRBJ1-5, with 7 bases matching TRBD1. This CDR3 is built from 17 residues. Germline CDR1 reads SGHKS; CDR2 reads YYEKEE (reference sequence). J was trimmed by 0 bases and V by 4 bases; bases with no gene match: 10. Full variable domain (remainder filled in from reference TRBV5-5 and TRBJ1-5): DAGVTQSPTHLIKTRGQQVTLRCSPISGHKSVSWYQQVLGQGPQFIFQYYEKEERGRGNFPDRFSARQFPNYSSELNVNALLLGDSALYLCASSRTGADYSNQPQHFGDGTRLSIL.